This TCR beta chain was captured by sequencing in a study of spatial heterogeneity in lung cancer. In TCRdb, the 5' RACE reads were re-called with MiXCR into one record per CDR3 protein. The sample lists about 3,500 distinct CDR3 sequences, roughly 4.6% seen once, with approximately 31% in the top ten. Trimming took off 4 bases at V and 5 bases at J, with 12 bases between the two ends. The germline V gene has CDR1 SGHTA and CDR2 FQGTGA. This CDR3 region has 13 residues. At least ten counts were recorded for this clonotype. Its matching antigen is unknown. A library prepared for alpha chains yielded this beta chain as an off-target read; its size is of little meaning. Time point given: sample taken at primary tumor resection. Notes on the study in general: Tumoral mutation counts were tracked by counts of expanded intratumoral alpha and beta TCRs.

The sequencing used lung tumor tissue, collected at surgery. The sequence was obtained from a female donor with early-stage non-small cell lung cancer. The chain combines TRBV7-3 with TRBJ2-7, with D perhaps TRBD1 (6 bases). The CDR3 is CASSSGVADEQYF. As DNA, the CDR3 is TGTGCCAGCAGCTCAGGGGTGGCCGACGAGCAGTACTTC.